This T cell receptor (beta chain) was found in a study of T cell changes during pregnancy in multiple sclerosis. Profiling relied on immunoSEQ multiplex PCR, and the TCRdb table lists in-frame clones only, not all of them. The sample lists about 88,000 clones, 92% occurring once. Per the germline V gene, CDR1 is MNHEY and CDR2 is SMNVEV (reference sequence). V dropped 6 bases and J dropped 3 bases, with 18 bases sitting between them. The CDR3 consists of 17 residues. J is TRBJ2-6 and V is TRBV27; tentatively, D is TRBD2 (5 bases). This receptor was taken from a female donor with multiple sclerosis, enrolled in a pregnancy study. This sample comprised peripheral blood, obtained in the first trimester of pregnancy. The CDR3 DNA reads TGTGCCAGCAGGGTATTACTCGGGGTTGGTGGGGCCAACGTCCTGACTTTC. Its protein product is CASRVLLGVGGANVLTF. Variable domain in full (rest from reference TRBV27 and TRBJ2-6): EAQVTQNPRYLITVTGKKLTVTCSQNMNHEYMSWYRQDPGLGLRQIYYSMNVEVTDKGDVPEGYKVSRKEKRNFPLILESPSPNQTSLYFCASRVLLGVGGANVLTFGAGSRLTVL.